These 14 T cell receptor beta chains came from one sample sequenced in a study of blood T cells in healthy people across ages. Alongside a J-beta primer mix, a sample-barcoded 5' primer served in a second PCR lasting about 7 to 11 cycles. TCRdb re-derived calls from the 5' RACE reads in MiXCR, one entry per CDR3 protein. The table lists 750,000 to 1,000,000 distinct CDR3 sequences, 25% to 30% of them singletons. These data were also filed under a second study, of T cells of mothers and their children.

Sequenced: blood. These receptors originate from a woman aged 40 to 55 in good health.

The chain joins TRBV7-2 to TRBJ1-2; D is ambiguous. The CDR3 is 13 amino acids. V lost 3 bases and J lost 3, with 8 bases in between. Germline CDR1 reads SGHTA; CDR2 reads FQGNSA. The CDR3 coding sequence is TGTGCCAGCAGCTTTCGACAAGACTATGGCTACACCTTC. It is translated as CASSFRQDYGYTF.

In DNA, the CDR3 is TGCAGCGTTGGTAAAGCAGGGCCCTCGGGTGAAAAACTGTTTTTT. Encoded protein: CSVGKAGPSGEKLFF. The gene calls are TRBV29-1 and TRBJ1-4; TRBD1 might be the D (5 bases). This CDR3 contains 15 residues. Trimming removed 4 bases from V and 7 bases from J, with 19 bases in between. CDR1 is SQVTM and CDR2 is ANQGSEA in the germline V gene.

The chain couples TRBV5-1 to TRBJ2-3; 7 bases are shared with TRBD2. Unmatched junction bases numbered 6, after V lost 4 bases and J lost 4 bases. In germline, CDR1 is SGHRS, CDR2 YFSETQ. CDR3 length: 14 residues. This chain's CDR3 is CASSGGGGADTQYF. CDR3 sequence (DNA): TGCGCCAGCAGCGGCGGGGGAGGCGCAGATACGCAGTATTTT. Full variable domain (remainder filled in from reference TRBV5-1 and TRBJ2-3): KAGVTQTPRYLIKTRGQQVTLSCSPISGHRSVSWYQQTPGQGLQFLFEYFSETQRNKGNFPGRFSGRQFSNSRSEMNVSTLELGDSALYLCASSGGGGADTQYFGPGTRLTVL.

A few counts support this clonotype. The gene calls are TRBV3-1 and TRBJ2-5, with D unclear. The J call may be mistaken, given a closer DNA end match to TRBJ2-7. Germline V CDR1 and CDR2: LGHDT, YNNKEL (reference sequence). The CDR3 sequence is 14 residues long. The CDR3: CASSQDSAYYEQYF. The DNA for the CDR3 is TGTGCCAGCAGCCAAGATTCGGCCTACTACGAGCAGTACTTC.

This clonotype was seen more than once but under ten times. The chain has TRBV7-2 and TRBJ1-2, with TRBD1 matching over 8 bases. The CDR3 totals 14 residues. The junction had 7 bases not matched to a gene; V was cut back by 1 base and J by 9 bases. The V gene's germline CDR1 is SGHTA and CDR2 FQGNSA. Written as DNA, the CDR3 is TGTGCCAGCAGCTTAGGGACAGGGTTGCGGAGCTACACCTTC. Translating it yields CASSLGTGLRSYTF.

J is TRBJ2-2 and V is TRBV13; D is perhaps TRBD2 (5 bases). Trimming pared 5 bases from V and 3 bases from J, leaving 13 bases between. Germline loops: CDR1 PRHDT, CDR2 FYEKMQ (reference sequence). The CDR3 covers 15 residues. CDR3 in amino acids: CASSPAGLDTGELFF. In DNA, the CDR3 is TGTGCCAGCAGCCCCGCGGGCCTGGACACCGGGGAGCTGTTTTTT.

This clonotype was seen more than once but under ten times. This chain links TRBV28 with TRBJ2-7, with D tentatively TRBD1 (6 bases). The CDR3 has 13 amino acids. V lost 5 bases to trimming and J lost 2 bases, with 10 bases between them. Germline V gives CDR1 MDHEN, CDR2 SYDVKM. CDR3 protein: CASSPRDTYEQYF. The DNA for the CDR3 is TGTGCCAGCAGTCCCCGGGACACCTACGAGCAGTACTTC.

Turning to this clonotype: A much larger clone lies a single base off, so this may be a read error. This rearrangement joins TRBV20-1 to TRBJ1-2; the D is unclear. This CDR3 has 12 residues. Looked up from germline, CDR1 is DFQATT and CDR2 is SNEGSKA (reference sequence). The CDR3: CCARDYSYGYTF. CDR3 DNA sequence: TGCTGTGCTAGAGATTACAGTTATGGCTACACCTTC.

The V call is TRBV27, the J call TRBJ2-4; D tentatively fits TRBD1 or TRBD2 (5 bases each). Trimming pared 1 base from V and 13 bases from J, leaving 20 bases between. The CDR3 sequence is 15 residues long. The germline V gene encodes CDR1 MNHEY and CDR2 SMNVEV (reference sequence). The CDR3 spells CASSLLAGTSRRQYF. DNA of the CDR3: TGTGCCAGCAGTTTATTAGCTGGGACCAGCAGAAGACAGTACTTC.

The V and J genes are TRBV29-1 and TRBJ2-5; D is possibly TRBD1 (6 bases). Trimming shortened V by 4 bases and J by 4 bases, and 13 bases separated the two germline ends. Germline V lookup: CDR1 SQVTM, CDR2 ANQGSEA. The CDR3 is made up of 13 amino acids. CDR3 sequence (DNA): TGCAGCGTTGGCCAGGGGCGAGGAGAGACCCAGTACTTC. Amino acid sequence: CSVGQGRGETQYF.

This chain joins TRBV7-2 and TRBJ1-2; 8 nucleotides line up with TRBD1. The trim removed 5 bases at V and 7 bases at J, leaving 9 bases unmatched. The germline CDR1 and CDR2 sequences are SGHTA and FQGNSA. The CDR3 is 14 amino acids. DNA for the CDR3: TGTGCCAGCAGCCGTAATCAGGGGGCTGGTGGCTACACCTTC. It encodes CASSRNQGAGGYTF.

This chain connects TRBV7-3 to TRBJ2-3; tentatively, D is TRBD2 (5 bases). The CDR3 is 15 amino acids. V lost 2 bases to trimming and J lost 2 bases, with 11 bases between them. CDR1 and CDR2 (germline): SGHTA, FQGTGA. The CDR3: CASSLVPGFTDTQYF. CDR3 sequence (DNA): TGTGCCAGCAGCTTAGTTCCGGGATTCACAGATACGCAGTATTTT.

This clonotype was found many times. The rearrangement links TRBV7-2 to TRBJ2-5, with D perhaps given as TRBD1 or TRBD2 (5 bases each). The CDR3 is 17 residues long. Germline CDR1 and CDR2: SGHTA and FQGNSA. Trimming took 1 base from V and 2 from J, leaving 17 bases between them. CDR3 coding DNA: TGTGCCAGCAGCTTAGGGTCCGGGGCCATCCCTCAAGAGACCCAGTACTTC. This gives the protein CASSLGSGAIPQETQYF.

The J gene is TRBJ2-4, the V gene TRBV5-1; no clear D gene. From germline, CDR1 is SGHRS and CDR2 YFSETQ. Trimming took off 0 bases at V and 6 bases at J, with 13 bases between the two ends. The CDR3 spans 15 residues. The DNA for the CDR3 is TGCGCCAGCAGCTTGGCCAGTTCAGGCGGAAACATTCAGTACTTC. This gives the protein CASSLASSGGNIQYF.